This is a list of T cell receptor beta chains from one sample in a study of CD8 T cells in Susac syndrome. Via MiXCR, TCRdb re-called the immunoSEQ multiplex PCR reads, giving one row per CDR3 protein. This sample has about 120,000 distinct CDR3 sequences; about nine tenths occur once, and the top ten carry 0.11% to 0.15%. The sample was CD4+ T cells from PBMCs. The receptor source for this set is a human donor in good health. Both conserved end residues are trimmed from each CDR3.

J gene,V gene,CDR3 protein
TRBJ1-4,TRBV2,ASSDDSDSLSLGEKLF
TRBJ2-2,TRBV19,ASTPERRTGELF
TRBJ1-4,TRBV7-9,ASSFQVGEKLF
TRBJ1-2,TRBV18,ASSPPKGGSGTGGHYGYT
TRBJ2-1,TRBV10-3,AISDIGNEQF
TRBJ1-1,TRBV3-1,ASSQAFGGAF
TRBJ2-3,TRBV30,AWSLRTGGTDTQY
TRBJ1-1,TRBV9,ASSVDQGSMNTEAF
TRBJ1-1,TRBV20-1,SASIASANTEAF
TRBJ2-2,TRBV4-3,ASSQVLTGELF